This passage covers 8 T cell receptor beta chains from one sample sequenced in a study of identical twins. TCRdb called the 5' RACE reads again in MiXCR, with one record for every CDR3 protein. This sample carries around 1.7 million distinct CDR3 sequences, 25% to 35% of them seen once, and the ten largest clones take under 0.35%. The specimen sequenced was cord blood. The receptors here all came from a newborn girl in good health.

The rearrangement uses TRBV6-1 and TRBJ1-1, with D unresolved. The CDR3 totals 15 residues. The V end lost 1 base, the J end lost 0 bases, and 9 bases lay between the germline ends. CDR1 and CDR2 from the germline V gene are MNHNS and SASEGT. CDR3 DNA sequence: TGTGCCAGCAGTGAAGGGCGGGAAATGAACACTGAAGCTTTCTTT. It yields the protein CASSEGREMNTEAFF.

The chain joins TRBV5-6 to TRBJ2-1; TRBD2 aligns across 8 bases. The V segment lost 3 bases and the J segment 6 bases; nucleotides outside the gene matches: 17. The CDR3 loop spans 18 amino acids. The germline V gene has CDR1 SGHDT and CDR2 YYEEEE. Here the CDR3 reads CASSSGSPAGAPLNEQFF. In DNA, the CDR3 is TGTGCCAGCAGCTCCGGTAGTCCAGCGGGAGCCCCTCTCAATGAGCAGTTCTTC.

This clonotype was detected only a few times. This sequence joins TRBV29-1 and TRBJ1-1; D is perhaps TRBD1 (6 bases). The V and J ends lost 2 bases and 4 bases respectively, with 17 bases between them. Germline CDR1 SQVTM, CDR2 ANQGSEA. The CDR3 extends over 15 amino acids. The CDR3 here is CSVESAGARGTEAFF. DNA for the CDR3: TGCAGCGTTGAATCGGCAGGGGCTCGGGGCACTGAAGCTTTCTTT. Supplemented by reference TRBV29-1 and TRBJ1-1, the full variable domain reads SAVISQKPSRDICQRGTSLTIQCQVDSQVTMMFWYRQQPGQSLTLIATANQGSEATYESGFVIDKFPISRPNLTFSTLTVSNMSPEDSSIYLCSVESAGARGTEAFFGQGTRLTVV.

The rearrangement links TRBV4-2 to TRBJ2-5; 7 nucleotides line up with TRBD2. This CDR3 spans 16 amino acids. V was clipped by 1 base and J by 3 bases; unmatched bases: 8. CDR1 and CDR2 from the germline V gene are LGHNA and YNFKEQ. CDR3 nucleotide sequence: TGTGCCAGCAGCCAAGCCGGGAGGCTAGAAGAAGAGACCCAGTACTTC. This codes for CASSQAGRLEEETQYF.

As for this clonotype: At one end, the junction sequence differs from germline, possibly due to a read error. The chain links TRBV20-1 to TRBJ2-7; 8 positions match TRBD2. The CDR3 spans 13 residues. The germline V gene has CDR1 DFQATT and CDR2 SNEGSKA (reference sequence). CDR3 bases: TGCAGTGCTAGAGCAGCGGGAGACTACGAGCACTACTTC. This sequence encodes CSARAAGDYEHYF.

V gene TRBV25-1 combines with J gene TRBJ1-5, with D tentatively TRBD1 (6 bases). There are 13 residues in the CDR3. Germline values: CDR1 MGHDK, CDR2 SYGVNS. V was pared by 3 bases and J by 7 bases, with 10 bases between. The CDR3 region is CASSEPGDQPQHF. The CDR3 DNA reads TGTGCCAGCAGTGAGCCAGGGGACCAGCCCCAGCATTTT.

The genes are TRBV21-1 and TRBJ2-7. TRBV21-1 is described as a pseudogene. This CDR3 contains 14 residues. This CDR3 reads CASSKDDKAYEQYF. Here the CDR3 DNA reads TGTGCCAGCAGCAAAGATGACAAAGCCTACGAGCAGTACTTC.

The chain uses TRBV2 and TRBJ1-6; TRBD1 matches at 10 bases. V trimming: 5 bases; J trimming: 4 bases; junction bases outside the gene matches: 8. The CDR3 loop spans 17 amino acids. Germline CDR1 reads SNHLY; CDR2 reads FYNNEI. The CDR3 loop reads CASSLRTGGFYNSPLHF. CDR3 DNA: TGTGCCAGCAGTCTAAGGACAGGGGGTTTTTATAATTCACCCCTCCACTTT.